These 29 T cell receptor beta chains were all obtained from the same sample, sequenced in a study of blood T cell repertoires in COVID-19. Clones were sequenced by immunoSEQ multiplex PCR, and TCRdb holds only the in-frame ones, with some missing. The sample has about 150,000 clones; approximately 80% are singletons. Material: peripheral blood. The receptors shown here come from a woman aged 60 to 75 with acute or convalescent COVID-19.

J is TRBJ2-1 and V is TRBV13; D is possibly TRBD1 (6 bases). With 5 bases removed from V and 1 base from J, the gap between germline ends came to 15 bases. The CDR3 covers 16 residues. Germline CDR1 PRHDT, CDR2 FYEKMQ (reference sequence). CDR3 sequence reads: CASSRGGTGSYNEQFF. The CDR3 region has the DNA TGTGCCAGCAGCCGGGGCGGAACAGGGTCCTACAATGAGCAGTTCTTC.

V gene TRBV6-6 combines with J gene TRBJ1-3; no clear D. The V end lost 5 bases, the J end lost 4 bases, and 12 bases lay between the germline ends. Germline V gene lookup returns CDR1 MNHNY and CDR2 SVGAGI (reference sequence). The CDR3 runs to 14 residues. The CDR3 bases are TGTGCCAGCAGTCCCCAAGCTCCAGGAAACACCATATATTTT. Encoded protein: CASSPQAPGNTIYF.

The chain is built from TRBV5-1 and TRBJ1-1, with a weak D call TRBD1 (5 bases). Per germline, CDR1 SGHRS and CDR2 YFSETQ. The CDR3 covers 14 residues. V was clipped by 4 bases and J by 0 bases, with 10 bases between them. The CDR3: CASSTGPMNTEAFF. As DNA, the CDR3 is TGCGCCAGCAGCACAGGACCGATGAACACTGAAGCTTTCTTT.

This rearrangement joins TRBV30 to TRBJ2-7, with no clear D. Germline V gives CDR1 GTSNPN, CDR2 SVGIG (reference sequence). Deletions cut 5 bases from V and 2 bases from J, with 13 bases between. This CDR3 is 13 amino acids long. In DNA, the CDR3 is TGTGCCTGGGGAGTGGGCCCAACCTACGAGCAGTACTTC. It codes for CAWGVGPTYEQYF. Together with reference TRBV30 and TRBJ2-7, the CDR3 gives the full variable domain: SQTIHQWPATLVQPVGSPLSLECTVEGTSNPNLYWYRQAAGRGLQLLFYSVGIGQISSEVPQNLSASRPQDRQFILSSKKLLLSDSGFYLCAWGVGPTYEQYFGPGTRLTVT.

The DNA for the CDR3 is TGTGCCAGCTACATAGCGGGACCGTCTGGGGCCAACGTCCTGACTTTC. Translating gives CASYIAGPSGANVLTF. The genes are TRBV27 and TRBJ2-6; 8 nucleotides agree with TRBD2. The length of the CDR3 is 16 residues. Germline lookup yields CDR1 MNHEY and CDR2 SMNVEV (reference sequence). V gave up 8 bases and J gave up 1 base; unmatched junction bases: 7.

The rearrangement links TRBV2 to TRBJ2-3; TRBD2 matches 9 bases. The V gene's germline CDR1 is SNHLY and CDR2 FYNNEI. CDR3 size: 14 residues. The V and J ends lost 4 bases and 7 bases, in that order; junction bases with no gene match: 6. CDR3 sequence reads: CASSGLAAGHTQYF. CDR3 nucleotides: TGTGCCAGCAGTGGACTAGCGGCCGGGCATACGCAGTATTTT.

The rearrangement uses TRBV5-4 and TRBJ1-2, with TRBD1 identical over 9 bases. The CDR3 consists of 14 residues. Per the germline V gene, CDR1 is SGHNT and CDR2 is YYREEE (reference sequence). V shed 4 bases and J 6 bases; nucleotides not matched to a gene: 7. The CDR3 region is CASSEGQGRDGYTF. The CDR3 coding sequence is TGTGCCAGCAGCGAGGGACAGGGTCGAGATGGCTACACCTTC.

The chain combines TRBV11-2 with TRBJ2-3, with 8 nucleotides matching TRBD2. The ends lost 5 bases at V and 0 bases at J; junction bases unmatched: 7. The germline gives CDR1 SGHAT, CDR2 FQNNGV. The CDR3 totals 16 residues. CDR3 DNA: TGTGCCAGCAGCCCCTCGGGGGGGCCTAGCACAGATACGCAGTATTTT. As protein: CASSPSGGPSTDTQYF.

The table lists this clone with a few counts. The DNA of the CDR3 is TGTGCCAGCAGTTACTCGATAGGCCAGGTGAACACTGAAGCTTTCTTT. This gives the protein CASSYSIGQVNTEAFF. The V gene is TRBV6-5, the J gene TRBJ1-1, with D hard to call. CDR1 and CDR2 from the germline V gene are MNHEY and SVGAGI. The CDR3 is made up of 16 amino acids. Trimming pared 0 bases from V and 0 bases from J, leaving 11 bases between.

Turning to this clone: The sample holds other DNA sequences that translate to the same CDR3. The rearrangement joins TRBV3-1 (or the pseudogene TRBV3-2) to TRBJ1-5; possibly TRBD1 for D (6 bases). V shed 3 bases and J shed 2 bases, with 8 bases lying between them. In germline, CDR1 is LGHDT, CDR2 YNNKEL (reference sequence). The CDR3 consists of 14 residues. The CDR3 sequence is CASSQAGGNQPQHF. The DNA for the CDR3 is TGTGCCAGCAGCCAGGCAGGGGGCAATCAGCCCCAGCATTTT.

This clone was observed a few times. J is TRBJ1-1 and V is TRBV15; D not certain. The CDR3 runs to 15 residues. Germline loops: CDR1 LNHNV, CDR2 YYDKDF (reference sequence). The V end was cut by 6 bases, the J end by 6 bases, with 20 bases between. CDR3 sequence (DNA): TGTGCCACCAGGTCGTTCCCCGTTGGCCTCGCTGAAGCTTTCTTT. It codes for CATRSFPVGLAEAFF.

For the CDR3, the DNA is TGTGCCAGCTCACCTCCGAGGACAGGCGCCTCCGATCAGCCCCAGCATTTT. This translates into CASSPPRTGASDQPQHF. The genes are TRBV18 and TRBJ1-5, with 7 bases identical to TRBD1. The CDR3 totals 17 residues. Trimming at V came to 3 bases and at J to 5 bases, leaving 13 bases not matched to a gene. Germline V gene lookup returns CDR1 KGHSH and CDR2 LQKENI. The full variable domain, completed using reference TRBV18 and TRBJ1-5, is NAGVMQNPRHLVRRRGQEARLRCSPMKGHSHVYWYRQLPEEGLKFMVYLQKENIIDESGMPKERFSAEFPKEGPSILRIQQVVRGDSAAYFCASSPPRTGASDQPQHFGDGTRLSIL.

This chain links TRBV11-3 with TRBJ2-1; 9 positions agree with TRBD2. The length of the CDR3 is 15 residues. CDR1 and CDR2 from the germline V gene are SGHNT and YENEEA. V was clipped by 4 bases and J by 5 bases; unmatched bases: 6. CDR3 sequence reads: CASSWASGEHNEQFF. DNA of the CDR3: TGTGCCAGCAGCTGGGCTAGCGGGGAGCACAATGAGCAGTTCTTC.

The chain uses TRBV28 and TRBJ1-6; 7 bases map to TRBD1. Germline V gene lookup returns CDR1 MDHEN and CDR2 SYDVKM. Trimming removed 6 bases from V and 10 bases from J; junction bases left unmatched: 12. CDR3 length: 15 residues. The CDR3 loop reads CASRNRQGLRSPLHF. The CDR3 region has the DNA TGTGCCAGCAGAAACAGACAGGGATTGCGGTCACCCCTCCACTTT.

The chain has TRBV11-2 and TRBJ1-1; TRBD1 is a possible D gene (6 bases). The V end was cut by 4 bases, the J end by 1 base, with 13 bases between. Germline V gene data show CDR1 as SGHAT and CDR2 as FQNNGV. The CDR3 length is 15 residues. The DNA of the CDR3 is TGTGCCAGCAGCTCTTTTCGGACAGAGAACACTGAAGCTTTCTTT. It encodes CASSSFRTENTEAFF.

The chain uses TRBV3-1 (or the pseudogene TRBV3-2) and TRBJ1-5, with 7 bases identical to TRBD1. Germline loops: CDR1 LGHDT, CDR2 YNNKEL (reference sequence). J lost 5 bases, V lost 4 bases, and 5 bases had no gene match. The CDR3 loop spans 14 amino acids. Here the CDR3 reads CASSLGTVDQPQHF. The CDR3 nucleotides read TGTGCCAGCAGCCTCGGGACAGTTGATCAGCCCCAGCATTTT.

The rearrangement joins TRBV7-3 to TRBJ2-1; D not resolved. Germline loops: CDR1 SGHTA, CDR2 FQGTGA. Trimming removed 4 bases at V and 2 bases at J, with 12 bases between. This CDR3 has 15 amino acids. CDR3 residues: CASSSSPGPYNEQFF. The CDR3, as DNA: TGTGCCAGCAGCTCTTCTCCAGGCCCCTACAATGAGCAGTTCTTC.

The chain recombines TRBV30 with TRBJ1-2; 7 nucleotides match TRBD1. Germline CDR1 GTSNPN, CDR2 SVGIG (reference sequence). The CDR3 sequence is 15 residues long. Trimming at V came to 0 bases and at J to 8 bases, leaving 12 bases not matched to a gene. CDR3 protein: CAWSVQQGTIFGYTF. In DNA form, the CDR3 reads TGTGCCTGGAGTGTACAACAGGGGACGATTTTCGGCTACACCTTC.

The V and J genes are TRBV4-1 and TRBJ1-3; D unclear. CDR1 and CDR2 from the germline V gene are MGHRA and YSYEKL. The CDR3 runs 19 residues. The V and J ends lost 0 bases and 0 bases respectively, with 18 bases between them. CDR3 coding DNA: TGCGCCAGCAGCCAAGATCAAAATCGGGATTATTCCTCTGGAAACACCATATATTTT. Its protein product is CASSQDQNRDYSSGNTIYF.

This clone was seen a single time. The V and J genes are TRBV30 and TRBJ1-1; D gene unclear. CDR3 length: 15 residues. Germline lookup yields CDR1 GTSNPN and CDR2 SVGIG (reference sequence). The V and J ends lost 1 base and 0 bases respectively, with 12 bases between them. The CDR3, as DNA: TGTGCCTGGAGTGCCCTTTATTCAGTGAACACTGAAGCTTTCTTT. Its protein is CAWSALYSVNTEAFF.

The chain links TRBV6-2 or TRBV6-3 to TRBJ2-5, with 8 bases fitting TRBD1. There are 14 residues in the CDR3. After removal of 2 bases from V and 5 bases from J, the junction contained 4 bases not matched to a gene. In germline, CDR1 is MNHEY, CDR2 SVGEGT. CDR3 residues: CASSYPGGAETQYF. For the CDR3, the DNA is TGTGCCAGCAGTTACCCAGGGGGCGCGGAGACCCAGTACTTC.

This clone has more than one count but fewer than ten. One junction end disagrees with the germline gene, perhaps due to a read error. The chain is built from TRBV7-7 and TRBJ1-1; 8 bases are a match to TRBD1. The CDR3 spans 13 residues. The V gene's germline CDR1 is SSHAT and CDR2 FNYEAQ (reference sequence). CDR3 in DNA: TGTGCTAGCAGCTCGGGACAGGACACTGAAGCTTTCTTT. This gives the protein CASSSGQDTEAFF. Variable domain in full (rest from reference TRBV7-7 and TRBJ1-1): GAGVSQSPRYKVTKRGQDVTLRCDPISSHATLYWYQQALGQGPEFLTYFNYEAQPDKSGLPSDRFSAERPEGSISTLTIQRTEQRDSAMYRCASSSGQDTEAFFGQGTRLTVV.

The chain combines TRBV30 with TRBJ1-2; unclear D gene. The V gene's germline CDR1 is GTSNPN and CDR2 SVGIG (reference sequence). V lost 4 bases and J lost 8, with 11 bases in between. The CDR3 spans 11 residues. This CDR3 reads CAWNSGGGYTF. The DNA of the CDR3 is TGTGCCTGGAACTCAGGAGGAGGCTACACCTTC.

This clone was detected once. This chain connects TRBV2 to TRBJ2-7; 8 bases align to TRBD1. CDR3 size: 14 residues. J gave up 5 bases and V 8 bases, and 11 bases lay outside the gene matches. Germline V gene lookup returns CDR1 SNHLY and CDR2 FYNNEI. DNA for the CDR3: TGTGCCAGCGTTCTCGGACAGGGCCTTAACGAGCAGTACGTC. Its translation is CASVLGQGLNEQYV.

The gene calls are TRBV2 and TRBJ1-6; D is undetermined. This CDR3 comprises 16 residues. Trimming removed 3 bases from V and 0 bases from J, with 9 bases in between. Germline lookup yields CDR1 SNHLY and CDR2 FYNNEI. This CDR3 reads CASSEGSLSYNSPLHF. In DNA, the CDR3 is TGTGCCAGCAGTGAGGGCAGCCTCTCCTATAATTCACCCCTCCACTTT. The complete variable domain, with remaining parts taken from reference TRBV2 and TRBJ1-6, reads EPEVTQTPSHQVTQMGQEVILRCVPISNHLYFYWYRQILGQKVEFLVSFYNNEISEKSEIFDDQFSVERPDGSNFTLKIRSTKLEDSAMYFCASSEGSLSYNSPLHFGNGTRLTVT.

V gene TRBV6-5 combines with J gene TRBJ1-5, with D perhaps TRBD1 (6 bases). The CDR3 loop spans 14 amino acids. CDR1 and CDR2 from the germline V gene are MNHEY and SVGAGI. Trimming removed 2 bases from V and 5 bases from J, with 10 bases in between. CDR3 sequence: CASSYGRGYQPQHF. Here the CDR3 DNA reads TGTGCCAGCAGTTACGGCAGGGGCTATCAGCCCCAGCATTTT.

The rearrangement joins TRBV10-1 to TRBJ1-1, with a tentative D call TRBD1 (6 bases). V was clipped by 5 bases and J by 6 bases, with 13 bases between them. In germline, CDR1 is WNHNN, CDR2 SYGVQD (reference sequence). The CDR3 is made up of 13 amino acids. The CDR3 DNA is TGCGCCAGCAGTCCCCAAGGGGGTTCTGAAGCTTTCTTT. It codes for CASSPQGGSEAFF.

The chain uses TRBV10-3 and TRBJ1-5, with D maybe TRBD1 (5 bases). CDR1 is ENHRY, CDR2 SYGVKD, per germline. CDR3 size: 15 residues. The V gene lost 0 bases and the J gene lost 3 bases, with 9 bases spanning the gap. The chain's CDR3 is CAISESQGLNQPQHF. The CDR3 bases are TGTGCCATCAGTGAGTCCCAGGGACTCAATCAGCCCCAGCATTTT.

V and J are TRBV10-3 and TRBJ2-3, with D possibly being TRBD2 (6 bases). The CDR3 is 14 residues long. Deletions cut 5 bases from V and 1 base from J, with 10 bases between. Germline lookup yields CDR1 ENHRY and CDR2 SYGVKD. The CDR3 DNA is TGTGCCATCAGTCCCGGGACTCGCACAGATACGCAGTATTTT. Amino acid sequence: CAISPGTRTDTQYF.